The entry that follows covers one T cell receptor beta chain sequence. The source of the sample is a study of blood T cell repertoires in COVID-19. Background on the study: Some COVID-19 samples were acute and others convalescent; all came from the United States, Italy and Spain. PBMCs, B-cell-depleted T cells, or T cells were the source of the cDNA or gDNA that made up the material.

In the authors' workflow: For nucleated cells, counts were estimated from reference gene primer amplification. Data came from immunoSEQ multiplex PCR; TCRdb stores just in-frame clones and leaves some out. From that table come the V and J calls and clone size; the DNA was used to work out D and trimming. The sample consists of some 62,000 clones, more than 60% of them appearing once. The CDR3 extends over 13 amino acids. The ends were cut back, 1 base at V and 6 bases at J, with 7 bases in the middle. Germline V lookup: CDR1 ENHRY, CDR2 SYGVKD. This receptor was identified in a man aged 55 to 70 with acute or convalescent COVID-19. Sequenced sample: peripheral blood. The chain employs TRBV10-3 and TRBJ2-1; D possibly corresponds to TRBD2 (5 bases). The CDR3 DNA follows: TGTGCCATCAGTGAGTTCCGGGGCAATGAGCAGTTCTTC. Translated, it gives CAISEFRGNEQFF.